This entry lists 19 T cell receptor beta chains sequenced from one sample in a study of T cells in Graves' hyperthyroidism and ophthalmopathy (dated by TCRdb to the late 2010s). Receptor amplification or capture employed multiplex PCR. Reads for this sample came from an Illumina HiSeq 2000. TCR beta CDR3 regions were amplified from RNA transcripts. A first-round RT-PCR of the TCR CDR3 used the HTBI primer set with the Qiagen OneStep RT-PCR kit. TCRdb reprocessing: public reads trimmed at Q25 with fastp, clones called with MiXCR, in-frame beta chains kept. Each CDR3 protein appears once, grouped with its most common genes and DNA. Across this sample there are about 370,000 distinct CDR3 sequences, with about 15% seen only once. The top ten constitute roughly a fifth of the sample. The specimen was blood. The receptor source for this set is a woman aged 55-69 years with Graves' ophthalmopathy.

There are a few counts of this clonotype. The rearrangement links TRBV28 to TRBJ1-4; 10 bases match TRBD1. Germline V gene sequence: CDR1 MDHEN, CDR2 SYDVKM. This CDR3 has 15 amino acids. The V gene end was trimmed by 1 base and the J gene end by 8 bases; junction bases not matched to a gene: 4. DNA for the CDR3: TGTGCCAGCAGTTTATCCGACAGGGGGCGCGAAAAACTGTTTTTT. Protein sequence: CASSLSDRGREKLFF.

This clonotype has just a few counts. The CDR3, as DNA: TGTGCCAGCAGGGAGGGGGGAGATAACTATGGCTACACCTTC. It codes for CASREGGDNYGYTF. This chain joins TRBV28 and TRBJ1-2; perhaps TRBD1 as D (6 bases). CDR3 length equals 14 residues. The V end lost 6 bases, the J end lost 1 base, and 12 bases lay between the germline ends. Germline V gives CDR1 MDHEN, CDR2 SYDVKM.

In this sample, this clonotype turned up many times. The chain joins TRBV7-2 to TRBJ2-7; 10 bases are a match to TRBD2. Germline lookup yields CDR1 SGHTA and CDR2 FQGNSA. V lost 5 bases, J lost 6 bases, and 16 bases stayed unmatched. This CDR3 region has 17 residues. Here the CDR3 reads CASSPRLAGAGGPEQYF. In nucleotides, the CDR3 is TGTGCCAGCAGCCCCCGACTAGCGGGCGCGGGGGGCCCCGAGCAGTACTTC. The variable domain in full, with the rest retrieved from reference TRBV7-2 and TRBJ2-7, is GAGVSQSPSNKVTEKGKDVELRCDPISGHTALYWYRQSLGQGLEFLIYFQGNSAPDKSGLPSDRFSAERTGGSVSTLTIQRTQQEDSAVYLCASSPRLAGAGGPEQYFGPGTRLTVT.

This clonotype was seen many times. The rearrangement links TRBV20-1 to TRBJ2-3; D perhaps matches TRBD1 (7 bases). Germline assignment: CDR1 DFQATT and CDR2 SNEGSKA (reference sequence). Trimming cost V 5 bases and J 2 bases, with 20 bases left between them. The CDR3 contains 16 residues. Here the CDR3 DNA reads TGCAGTGCTCTAGTAAAGGGGGCGGGACTCACAGATACGCAGTATTTT. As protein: CSALVKGAGLTDTQYF.

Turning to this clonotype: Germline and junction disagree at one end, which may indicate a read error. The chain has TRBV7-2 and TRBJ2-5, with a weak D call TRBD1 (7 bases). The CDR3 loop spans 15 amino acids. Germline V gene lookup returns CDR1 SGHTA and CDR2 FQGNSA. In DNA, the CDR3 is TGTGCCAGCAGCATGGCGGCAGGGGGGCAAGGGACCCAGTACTTC. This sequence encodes CASSMAAGGQGTQYF.

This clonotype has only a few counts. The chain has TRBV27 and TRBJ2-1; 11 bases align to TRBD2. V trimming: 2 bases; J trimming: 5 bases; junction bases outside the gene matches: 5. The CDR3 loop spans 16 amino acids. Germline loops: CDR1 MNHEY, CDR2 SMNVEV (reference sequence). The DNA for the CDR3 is TGTGCCAGCAGTTTAAGAGTAGCGGGAGGGAACAATGAGCAGTTCTTC. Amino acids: CASSLRVAGGNNEQFF.

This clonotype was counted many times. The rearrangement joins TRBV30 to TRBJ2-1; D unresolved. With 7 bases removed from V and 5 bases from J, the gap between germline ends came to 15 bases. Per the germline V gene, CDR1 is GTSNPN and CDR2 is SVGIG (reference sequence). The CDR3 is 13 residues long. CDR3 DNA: TGTGCCTTCTCCTCTCGCCGGGACAATGAGCAGTTCTTC. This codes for CAFSSRRDNEQFF.

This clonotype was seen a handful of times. The chain's CDR3 is CASSPRTRNGAGELFF. CDR3 bases: TGTGCCAGCAGCCCCCGGACTAGGAATGGTGCCGGGGAGCTGTTTTTT. V gene TRBV7-3 combines with J gene TRBJ2-2; 7 bases fit TRBD2. V trimming: 5 bases; J trimming: 6 bases; junction bases outside the gene matches: 12. CDR1 is SGHTA, CDR2 FQGTGA, per germline. The CDR3 sequence is 16 residues long. Full variable domain (rest looked up from reference TRBV7-3 and TRBJ2-2): GAGVSQTPSNKVTEKGKYVELRCDPISGHTALYWYRQSLGQGPEFLIYFQGTGAADDSGLPNDRFFAVRPEGSVSTLKIQRTERGDSAVYLCASSPRTRNGAGELFFGEGSRLTVL.

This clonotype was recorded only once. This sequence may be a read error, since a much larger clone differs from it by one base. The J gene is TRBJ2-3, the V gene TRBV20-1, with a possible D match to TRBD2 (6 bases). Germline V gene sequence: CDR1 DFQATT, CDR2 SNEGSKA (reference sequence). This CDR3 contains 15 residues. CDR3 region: CSARDWRGSTDAQYF. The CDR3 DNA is TGCAGTGCTAGAGATTGGCGGGGCAGCACAGATGCGCAGTATTTT.

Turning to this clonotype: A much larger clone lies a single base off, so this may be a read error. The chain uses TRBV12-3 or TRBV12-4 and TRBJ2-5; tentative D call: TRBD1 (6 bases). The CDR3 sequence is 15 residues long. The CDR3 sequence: CASRGNPQGPETQHF. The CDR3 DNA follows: TGTGCCAGCAGGGGGAACCCACAGGGCCCGGAGACCCAGCACTTC.

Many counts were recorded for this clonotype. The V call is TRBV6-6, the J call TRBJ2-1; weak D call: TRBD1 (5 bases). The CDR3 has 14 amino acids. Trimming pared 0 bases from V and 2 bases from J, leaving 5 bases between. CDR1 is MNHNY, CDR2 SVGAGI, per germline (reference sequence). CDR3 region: CASSYSRAYNEQFF. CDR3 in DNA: TGTGCCAGCAGTTACTCCAGGGCCTACAATGAGCAGTTCTTC.

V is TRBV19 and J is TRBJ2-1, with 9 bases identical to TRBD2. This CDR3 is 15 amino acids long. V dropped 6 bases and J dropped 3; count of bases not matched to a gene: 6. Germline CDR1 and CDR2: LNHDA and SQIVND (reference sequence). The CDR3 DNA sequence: TGTGCCAGTAGCCCTAGCGGGACCCACTACAATGAGCAGTTCTTC. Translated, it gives CASSPSGTHYNEQFF.

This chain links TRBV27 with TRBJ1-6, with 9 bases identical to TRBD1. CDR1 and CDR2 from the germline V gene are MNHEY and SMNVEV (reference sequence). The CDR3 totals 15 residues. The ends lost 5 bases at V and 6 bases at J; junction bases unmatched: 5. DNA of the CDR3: TGTGCCAGCAGTCCCAGGACAGGGGCTAATTCACCCCTCCACTTT. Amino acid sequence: CASSPRTGANSPLHF.

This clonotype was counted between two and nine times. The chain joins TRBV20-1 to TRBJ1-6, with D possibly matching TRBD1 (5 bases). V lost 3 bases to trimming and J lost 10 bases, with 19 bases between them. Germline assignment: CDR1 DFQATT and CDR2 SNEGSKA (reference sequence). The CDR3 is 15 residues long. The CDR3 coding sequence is TGCAGTGCTAGGTCGAGACAGTCCCCCACCTCACCCCTCCACTTT. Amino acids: CSARSRQSPTSPLHF.

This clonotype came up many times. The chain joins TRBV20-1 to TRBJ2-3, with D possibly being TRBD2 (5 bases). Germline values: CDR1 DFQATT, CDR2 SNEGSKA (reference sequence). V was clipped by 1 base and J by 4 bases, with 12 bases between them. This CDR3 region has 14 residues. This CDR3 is CSARVDSRADTQYF. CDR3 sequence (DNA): TGCAGTGCTAGAGTGGATTCGCGGGCAGATACGCAGTATTTT.

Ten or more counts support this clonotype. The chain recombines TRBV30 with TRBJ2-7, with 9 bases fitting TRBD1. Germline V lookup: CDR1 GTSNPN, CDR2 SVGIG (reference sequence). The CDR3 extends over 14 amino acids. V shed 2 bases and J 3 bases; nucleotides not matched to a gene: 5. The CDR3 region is CAWSSGTGSYEQYF. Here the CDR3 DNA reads TGTGCCTGGAGTTCCGGGACAGGGAGCTACGAGCAGTACTTC. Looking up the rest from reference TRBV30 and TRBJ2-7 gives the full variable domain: SQTIHQWPATLVQPVGSPLSLECTVEGTSNPNLYWYRQAAGRGLQLLFYSVGIGQISSEVPQNLSASRPQDRQFILSSKKLLLSDSGFYLCAWSSGTGSYEQYFGPGTRLTVT.

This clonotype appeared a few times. The CDR3 DNA sequence: TGCAGCGTTGAAGATCGGGGACTAGCGGAAAAAGAGACCCAGTACTTC. This sequence encodes CSVEDRGLAEKETQYF. The chain employs TRBV29-1 and TRBJ2-5; 11 positions match TRBD2. Trimming cost V 0 bases and J 3 bases; bases outside gene matches: 6. CDR3 size: 16 residues. The V gene's germline CDR1 is SQVTM and CDR2 ANQGSEA.

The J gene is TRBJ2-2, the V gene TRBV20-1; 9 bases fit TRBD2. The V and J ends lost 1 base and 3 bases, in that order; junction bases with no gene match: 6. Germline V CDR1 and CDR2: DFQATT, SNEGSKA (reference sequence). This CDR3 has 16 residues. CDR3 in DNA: TGCAGTGCTAGAGGGGCTAGCGGGAAGGACACCGGGGAGCTGTTTTTT. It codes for CSARGASGKDTGELFF.

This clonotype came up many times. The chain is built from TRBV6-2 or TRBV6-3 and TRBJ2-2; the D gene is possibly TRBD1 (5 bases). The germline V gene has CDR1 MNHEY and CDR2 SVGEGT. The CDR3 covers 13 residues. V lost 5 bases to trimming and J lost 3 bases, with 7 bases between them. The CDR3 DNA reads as TGTGCCAGCAGTGCAGGGTACACCGGGGAGCTGTTTTTT. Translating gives CASSAGYTGELFF.